This T cell receptor beta chain was observed in a study of beta chain features in type 1 diabetes. Study-wide context: All of the samples together had roughly 110 million sorted cells examined. Study-level results: The cDNA sequencing approach could over-represent high-TCR-expressing cells.

This clone has just a few counts. The antigen is not known. Germline assignment: CDR1 SGHTA and CDR2 FQGNSA. The V and J ends lost 7 bases and 4 bases respectively, with 19 bases between them. The CDR3 totals 15 residues. The sequenced template was cDNA made from the entire isolated RNA. The assay was immunoSEQ multiplex PCR, and TCRdb's table has in-frame clones only and misses some. In the table there are 120,000 to 150,000 clones, 10% of which are singletons. The sequence came from a man aged 18-30 years in good health. The sequenced sample was naive CD4+ T cells from blood. The rearrangement links TRBV7-2 to TRBJ1-2; D may be TRBD1 (6 bases). In DNA, the CDR3 is TGTGCCAGCAACCTAGCCCAGGGGCAGACCTATGGCTACACCTTC. This gives the protein CASNLAQGQTYGYTF.